Detailed here is one T cell receptor beta chain. In its sample, this clonotype was seen a few times. The antigen this receptor binds is unknown. No base quality information exists; no much larger clone differs at one position. The data were obtained in a study of T-cell reconstitution after alpha-beta-depleted transplantation in children (dated by TCRdb to the mid-2010s). Notes on the research overall: T-cell immune reconstitution after TCRalphabeta/CD19-depleted allogeneic hematopoietic cell transplantation in children was quantitatively tracked in the study by means of TCR repertoire profiling.

Libraries were constructed by PCR. The data were produced on an Illumina HiSeq 2500. Molecular barcoding was employed in the preparation of TCR libraries, with unique molecular identifiers being used to normalize TCRbeta repertoire quantification. The public reads were run again by TCRdb, first through fastp at Q25 and then through MiXCR, and only productive beta chains were kept. Merged by CDR3 protein, the rows form single entries marked with the most common genes and DNA. This sample has approximately 640,000 distinct CDR3 sequences in its table, and roughly 15% of those were observed once. In total, the top ten clones hold 0.9% to 1.2% of the sample. CDR3 length: 12 amino acids, cysteine to phenylalanine. Only the CDR3 DNA stays, 36 bases, in frame from base 1. Sequences SQVTM (CDR1) and ANQGSEA (CDR2) are obtained from the germline V gene.

This TCR was recovered from a human donor who donated a stem cell graft to a child with acute myeloid leukemia. The rearrangement combines TRBV29-1 with TRBJ1-2; matching of 6 bases hints at TRBD1 as the D gene. The source material was PBMCs from the stem cell graft donor, sampled from the stem cell graft. DNA sequence: TGCAGTGGATACAGGGCGGGATATGGCTACACCTTC. Translated, it reads CSGYRAGYGYTF.